This entry features one TCR beta chain sequence. Data came from immunoSEQ multiplex PCR; TCRdb stores just in-frame clones and leaves some out. Here the sample spans under 350,000 clones, over 85% being singletons. This sample was included in a study of blood T cell repertoires in COVID-19. Germline CDR1 reads SGHRS; CDR2 reads YFSETQ. Trimming took 0 bases from V and 6 from J; bases not matched to a gene: 8. The CDR3 runs to 15 residues. This clonotype was sampled from a woman aged 25 to 39 with COVID-19, enrolled during active disease. The sequencing sample was made of peripheral blood. The V gene is TRBV5-1, the J gene TRBJ1-1; TRBD1 matches at 7 bases. The CDR3 nucleotides read TGCGCCAGCAGCTTGGTGGGCTCTGGGACAGCTGAAGCTTTCTTT. Translating gives CASSLVGSGTAEAFF.